This T cell receptor (beta chain) comes out of a study of shared clonotypes between healthy human individuals (dated by TCRdb to 2018 to 2021). Regarding the complete study: The cohort included three men and a couple of women between 18 and 49 years of age. To estimate repertoire size and how much clonotype sharing occurs between individuals, the study deeply sequenced the blood TCR repertoires of five healthy adults. Libraries were prepared and TCR repertoires were sequenced by different laboratories using diverse techniques, in order to increase sequencing depth and limit assay-specific biases. Each donor's leukapheresis produced roughly between about 0.8 and 8.9 billion PBMCs. For each donor, CD4 naive and CD4 memory were each run on three plates, CD8 naive on two plates, and CD8 memory on one plate. Overall study outcomes, separate from this receptor: Rarefaction of sorted-subset datasets indicated incomplete sequencing despite the large sequencing depth. The genetic and exposure-history diversity represented was limited by the small number of donors. Clonotypes shared by all four sorted-subset donors showed higher generation probabilities than non-shared clonotypes. Pairwise subsampling indicated that sequencing depth was expected to affect the degree of clonotype sharing among donors. Across several donors, about 5.2% of naive CD4, approximately 3.6% of naive CD8, 2% to 2.5% of memory CD4, and roughly 0.4% of memory CD8 clonotypes were shared. Sampling was restricted to blood, and TCR repertoires in tissues likely differ from the TCR repertoires found in blood. Larger estimated clonotype richness was generally found for naive subsets than for memory subsets.

On this clone: Its antigen is unknown. No base qualities exist here, and no much larger clone lies one base off it.

Relative to germline, V is 3 bases shorter and J is 2 bases shorter, with 11 bases between their ends. The germline V gene (reference sequence) yields SEHNR for CDR1 and FQNEAQ for CDR2. The CDR3 contains 14 residues, cysteine and phenylalanine counted. Only the CDR3 DNA is retained, 42 bases long and in frame from the first base. Using the deep immunoSEQ assay, multiplex PCR amplified TCR CDR3 regions from genomic DNA. For each cell subset, the extracted genomic DNA was distributed evenly across all wells of several immunoSEQ 96-well plates, and each plate served as one replicate. For sorted subsets, around 200 ng genomic DNA, equal to some 28,000 T cell genomes, was loaded into each replicate PCR. Purified libraries were quantified with a Qubit 3.0 fluorometer, sized on a Bioanalyzer 2100, and re-quantified with the KAPA Library Quantification kit. Each immunoSEQ 96-well plate was sequenced on its own single-read 150-cycle Illumina NextSeq 550 flow cell. In the authors' own workflow: Because the immunoSEQ output held only junctional sequences and lacked quality scores, the filtering could not match the filtering applied to full-length reads. To assign V/J genes and CDR3, sequences were annotated using PyIR, a Python wrapper for IgBLAST v1.9, with IMGT germline references. Any read was removed if the V/J assignment was weak (E-value above 1e-6), the CDR3 was missing, or the read contained stop codons, out-of-frame junctions, or ambiguous translated residues. V3J clonotypes were defined as sequences sharing an identical inferred V gene, J gene, and CDR3 amino acid sequence. The percentage overlap between two repertoires was calculated by dividing the number of shared unique clonotypes by the size of the smaller repertoire. Three approaches were used to assess repertoire richness: RTK rarefaction, the Chao1 estimator, and Recon v2.1 estimates of unobserved clonotypes. Generation probabilities were computed with OLGA for all TCRbeta clonotypes obtained by the gDNA method from four donors. This immuneACCESS table, as held by TCRdb, lists in-frame sequences with V and J called but not all clones. Of the missing ones, under half trace to an unresolved V gene in checked studies; the others have no known cause. Clone size and the V and J calls come from that table; the DNA yielded D and trimming. Present in this sample are roughly 1,600,000 clones, around 98.5% of which were seen just once. The ten largest clones take up 0.36% of the sample.

The donors were healthy, HIV-negative adults with no recently reported acute infections or vaccinations. All donors were Caucasian adults living in Nashville, Tennessee, USA. CD4+ T cells were enriched through magnetic negative selection, after which naive cells were positively selected on CD45RA and the remaining negative fraction served as the memory subset. After blood collection by leukapheresis, PBMCs were isolated using Ficoll-Histopaque density gradient centrifugation and then cryopreserved in the vapor phase of liquid nitrogen. Analytical flow cytometry was used to check the purity and quantity of each magnetically sorted T cell population. Genomic DNA was isolated from each sorted fraction and quantified by UV absorbance on a Nanodrop 2000c.

The V and J segments used are TRBV7-9 and TRBJ2-7; the D segment could be TRBD2, given 6 matching bases. The sequence derives from a man younger than 40 in good health. The specimen was naive CD4+ T cells sorted from blood. The intended sense of this specimen's cell subset or site label: CD45RA+ positively selected. The CDR3 reads as follows: CASSFSGATYEQYF. Here is the DNA: TGTGCCAGCAGCTTTAGCGGAGCGACCTACGAGCAGTACTTC. Joined to the reference TRBV7-9 and TRBJ2-7 proteins, this CDR3 gives the full variable domain: DTGVSQNPRHKITKRGQNVTFRCDPISEHNRLYWYRQTLGQGPEFLTYFQNEAQLEKSRLLSDRFSAERPKGSFSTLEIQRTEQGDSAMYLCASSFSGATYEQYFGPGTRLTVT.